This is a list of T cell receptor beta chains from one sample in a study of tumor-infiltrating lymphocytes in primary liver carcinoma. TCRdb reanalysed the multiplex PCR reads using MiXCR and keeps one entry per CDR3 protein. The table records about 99,000 distinct CDR3 sequences, almost 70% of them present only once. The sample consisted of liver tumor tissue from sampling region 5. The origin of the receptors is a woman aged 55-70 years with primary liver carcinoma and hepatitis B virus infection. The CDR3 runs from the conserved cysteine through the conserved F or W. The order of the fields is J gene, clone size, V gene, D gene, CDR3 protein, CDR3 DNA. The D gene is left open where the match is weak. The size entry is marked missing in some rows and otherwise reads once, few, many or a size class.

j_call: TRBJ2-2; clone_size: -; v_call: TRBV11-1; d_call: -; cdr3_aa: CASRPSIGTGEPFF; cdr3_nt: TGTGCCAGCAGACCGAGCATTGGCACCGGGGAGCCGTTTTTT
j_call: TRBJ1-1; clone_size: many; v_call: TRBV12-3/TRBV12-4; d_call: TRBD1; cdr3_aa: CASTAGQGRAFF; cdr3_nt: TGTGCCAGCACCGCGGGACAGGGTAGAGCTTTCTTT
j_call: TRBJ1-5; clone_size: -; v_call: TRBV5-6; d_call: -; cdr3_aa: CARSLKFNDPQHF; cdr3_nt: TGTGCCAGAAGCCTGAAGTTCAATGATCCCCAGCATTTT
j_call: TRBJ2-3; clone_size: -; v_call: TRBV4-1; d_call: TRBD1; cdr3_aa: CASSHPVGQETPSWQYF; cdr3_nt: TGCGCCAGCAGCCATCCGGTGGGACAGGAGACGCCGAGTTGGCAGTATTTT
j_call: TRBJ1-1; clone_size: few; v_call: TRBV13; d_call: TRBD1; cdr3_aa: CASSSTWTGGGTEAFF; cdr3_nt: TGTGCCAGCAGCTCAACATGGACAGGGGGAGGCACTGAAGCTTTCTTT
j_call: TRBJ1-2; clone_size: once; v_call: TRBV28; d_call: -; cdr3_aa: CASSSNNYGYTF; cdr3_nt: TGTGCCAGCAGTTCAAATAACTATGGCTACACCTTC
j_call: TRBJ2-6; clone_size: -; v_call: TRBV12-3/TRBV12-4; d_call: -; cdr3_aa: CASSLRRAGANVVAF; cdr3_nt: TGTGCCAGCAGTTTGCGCAGGGCAGGGGCCAACGTCGTGGCTTTC
j_call: TRBJ2-2; clone_size: -; v_call: TRBV14; d_call: TRBD1; cdr3_aa: CASSQDTPHEFRDRATEELFF; cdr3_nt: TGCGCCAGCAGCCAAGATACACCACACGAATTCCGGGACAGGGCCACCGAGGAGCTGTTTTTT
j_call: TRBJ2-7; clone_size: -; v_call: TRBV6-2/TRBV6-3; d_call: TRBD1; cdr3_aa: CASTFRQGRNYKRYF; cdr3_nt: TGTGCTAGCACCTTTCGACAGGGACGAAACTACAAGCGGTACTTC
j_call: TRBJ2-1; clone_size: many; v_call: TRBV5-6; d_call: TRBD2; cdr3_aa: CASEDASGRADWGEQFF; cdr3_nt: TGTGCCAGCGAAGACGCTAGCGGGAGGGCGGATTGGGGTGAGCAGTTCTTC
j_call: TRBJ1-5; clone_size: -; v_call: TRBV12-3/TRBV12-4; d_call: -; cdr3_aa: CASSFGPQISNQPQRF; cdr3_nt: TGTGCCAGCAGTTTCGGTCCACAGATAAGCAATCAGCCCCAGCGTTTT
j_call: TRBJ1-1; clone_size: once; v_call: TRBV11-2; d_call: -; cdr3_aa: CASSLEWGTSTDASF; cdr3_nt: TGTGCTAGCAGCTTAGAGTGGGGGACCTCCACTGATGCTTCCTTT
j_call: TRBJ2-6; clone_size: many; v_call: TRBV28; d_call: TRBD1; cdr3_aa: CASSLAGTGRANVLTF; cdr3_nt: TGTGCCAGCAGTTTAGCCGGGACAGGGAGGGCCAACGTCCTGACTTTC
j_call: TRBJ2-7; clone_size: -; v_call: TRBV28; d_call: TRBD2; cdr3_aa: CASSSPGLVGYEQYF; cdr3_nt: TGTGCCAGCAGTTCTCCGGGACTAGTGGGGTACGAGCAGTACTTC
j_call: TRBJ1-1; clone_size: -; v_call: TRBV4-2; d_call: -; cdr3_aa: CASSQSDHLQARF; cdr3_nt: TGTGCCAGCAGCCAATCCGACCACCTACAAGCTCGATTT
j_call: TRBJ1-2; clone_size: -; v_call: TRBV11-2; d_call: TRBD1; cdr3_aa: CACSLEGASGGGYIF; cdr3_nt: TGTGCCTGCAGCCTAGAGGGGGCCAGTGGCGGTGGCTACATCTTC
j_call: TRBJ1-6; clone_size: once; v_call: TRBV4-1; d_call: -; cdr3_aa: CASSPGTQNSPLHF; cdr3_nt: TGCGCCAGCAGCCCTGGGACTCAGAATTCGCCCCTCCACTTT
j_call: TRBJ2-1; clone_size: -; v_call: TRBV5-1; d_call: -; cdr3_aa: CTSSPERGSDEQFF; cdr3_nt: TGCACCAGCAGCCCTGAAAGGGGTTCGGATGAGCAGTTCTTC
j_call: TRBJ1-2; clone_size: -; v_call: TRBV5-6; d_call: -; cdr3_aa: CAISLGRVLYGYTF; cdr3_nt: TGTGCCATCAGCTTGGGCCGGGTCCTATATGGCTACACCTTC
j_call: TRBJ1-5; clone_size: many; v_call: TRBV6-1; d_call: -; cdr3_aa: CASRQASNQPQHF; cdr3_nt: TGTGCCAGCAGACAGGCGAGCAATCAGCCCCAGCATTTT
j_call: TRBJ2-7; clone_size: -; v_call: TRBV4-2; d_call: TRBD1; cdr3_aa: CASSPSPGTGETYEQYF; cdr3_nt: TGTGCCAGCAGCCCGTCCCCGGGGACAGGGGAAACCTACGAGCAGTACTTC
j_call: TRBJ2-2; clone_size: few; v_call: TRBV20-1; d_call: TRBD1; cdr3_aa: CSATDSRDRVAGELFF; cdr3_nt: TGCAGTGCGACAGACTCCCGGGACAGGGTGGCCGGGGAGCTGTTTTTT
j_call: TRBJ2-3; clone_size: -; v_call: TRBV12-3/TRBV12-4; d_call: -; cdr3_aa: CASSRGTGIAGGPTDTRYF; cdr3_nt: TGTGCTAGCAGTCGGGGGACAGGGATTGCGGGAGGGCCGACAGATACGCGGTATTTT
j_call: TRBJ2-7; clone_size: many; v_call: TRBV10-3; d_call: -; cdr3_aa: CAISDFEGAYEQYF; cdr3_nt: TGTGCCATCAGTGATTTTGAGGGGGCCTACGAGCAGTACTTC
j_call: TRBJ2-3; clone_size: -; v_call: TRBV10-1; d_call: -; cdr3_aa: CVSSEAGAGDTQYF; cdr3_nt: TGCGTCAGTAGTGAGGCAGGGGCAGGAGATACGCAGTATTTT
j_call: TRBJ2-1; clone_size: many; v_call: TRBV7-2; d_call: -; cdr3_aa: CASSLRVGDNNEQFF; cdr3_nt: TGTGCCAGCAGCCTAAGGGTCGGGGATAACAATGAGCAGTTCTTC